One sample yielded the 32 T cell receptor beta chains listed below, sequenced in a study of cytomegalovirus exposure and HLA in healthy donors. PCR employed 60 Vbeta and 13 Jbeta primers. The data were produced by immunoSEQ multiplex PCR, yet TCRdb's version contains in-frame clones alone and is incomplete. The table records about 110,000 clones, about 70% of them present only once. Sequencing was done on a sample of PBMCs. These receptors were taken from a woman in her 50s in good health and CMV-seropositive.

CDR3 nucleotides: TGCGCCAGCAGCTTGGGAGGGGGTGACACTGAAGCTTTCTTT. Encoded protein: CASSLGGGDTEAFF. This chain joins TRBV5-1 and TRBJ1-1, with a tentative D call TRBD1 (6 bases). Trimming pared 0 bases from V and 3 bases from J, leaving 9 bases between. The CDR3 sequence is 14 residues long. Germline assignment: CDR1 SGHRS and CDR2 YFSETQ. Looking up the rest from reference TRBV5-1 and TRBJ1-1 gives the full variable domain: KAGVTQTPRYLIKTRGQQVTLSCSPISGHRSVSWYQQTPGQGLQFLFEYFSETQRNKGNFPGRFSGRQFSNSRSEMNVSTLELGDSALYLCASSLGGGDTEAFFGQGTRLTVV.

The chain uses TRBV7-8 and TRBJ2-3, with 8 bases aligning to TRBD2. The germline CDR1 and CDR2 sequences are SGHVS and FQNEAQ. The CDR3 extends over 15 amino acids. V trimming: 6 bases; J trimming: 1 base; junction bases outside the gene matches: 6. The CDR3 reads CASSVWRGGTDTQYF. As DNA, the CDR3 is TGTGCCAGCAGTGTTTGGCGGGGGGGCACAGATACGCAGTATTTT.

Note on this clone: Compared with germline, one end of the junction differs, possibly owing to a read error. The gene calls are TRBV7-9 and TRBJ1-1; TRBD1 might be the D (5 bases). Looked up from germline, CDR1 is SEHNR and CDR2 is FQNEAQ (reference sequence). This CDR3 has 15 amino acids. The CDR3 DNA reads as TGTTCCAGCAGCCACTCCGTGGGGCCGAACACTGAAGCTTTCTTT. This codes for CSSSHSVGPNTEAFF.

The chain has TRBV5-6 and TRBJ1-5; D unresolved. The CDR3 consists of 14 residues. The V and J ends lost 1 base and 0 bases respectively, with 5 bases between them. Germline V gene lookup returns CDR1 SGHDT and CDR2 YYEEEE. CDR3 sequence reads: CASSLYSSNQPQHF. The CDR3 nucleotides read TGTGCCAGCAGCTTGTACAGTAGCAATCAGCCCCAGCATTTT.

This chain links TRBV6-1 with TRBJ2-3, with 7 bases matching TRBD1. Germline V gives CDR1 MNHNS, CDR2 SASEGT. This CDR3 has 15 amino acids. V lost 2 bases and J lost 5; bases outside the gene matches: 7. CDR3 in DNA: TGTGCCAGCAGTGAACGGGACAGAAAAAGAGATACGCAGTATTTT. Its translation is CASSERDRKRDTQYF.

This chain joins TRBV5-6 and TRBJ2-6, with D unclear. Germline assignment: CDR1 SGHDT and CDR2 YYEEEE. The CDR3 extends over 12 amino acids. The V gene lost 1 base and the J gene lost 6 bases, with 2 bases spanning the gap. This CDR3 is CASSLLANVLTF. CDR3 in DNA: TGTGCCAGCAGCTTGCTGGCCAACGTCCTGACTTTC.

The CDR3 sequence: CASQPPEGGEQYF. As DNA, the CDR3 is TGTGCCAGCCAACCTCCCGAGGGAGGCGAGCAGTACTTC. This chain links TRBV6-5 with TRBJ2-7, with a tentative D call TRBD2 (6 bases). This CDR3 is 13 amino acids long. Germline loops: CDR1 MNHEY, CDR2 SVGAGI. V lost 8 bases to trimming and J lost 6 bases, with 17 bases between them.

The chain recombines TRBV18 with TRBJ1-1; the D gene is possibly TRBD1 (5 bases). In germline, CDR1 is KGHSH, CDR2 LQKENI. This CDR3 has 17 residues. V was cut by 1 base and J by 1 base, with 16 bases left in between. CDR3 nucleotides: TGTGCCAGCTCACCACTAGCGGATGGAGGGGAGAACACTGAAGCTTTCTTT. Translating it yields CASSPLADGGENTEAFF.

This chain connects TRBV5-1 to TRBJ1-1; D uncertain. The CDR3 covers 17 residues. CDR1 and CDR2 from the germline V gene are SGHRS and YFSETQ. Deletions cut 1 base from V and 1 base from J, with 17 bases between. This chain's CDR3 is CASSLMTKPSRNTEAFF. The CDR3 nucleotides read TGCGCCAGCAGCTTGATGACTAAACCGAGTCGGAACACTGAAGCTTTCTTT.

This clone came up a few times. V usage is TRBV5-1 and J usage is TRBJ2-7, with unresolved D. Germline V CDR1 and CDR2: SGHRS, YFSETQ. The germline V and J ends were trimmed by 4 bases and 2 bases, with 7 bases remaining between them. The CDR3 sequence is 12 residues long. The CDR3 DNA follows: TGCGCCAGCAGCCGAGGCGCCTACGAGCAGTACTTC. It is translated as CASSRGAYEQYF.

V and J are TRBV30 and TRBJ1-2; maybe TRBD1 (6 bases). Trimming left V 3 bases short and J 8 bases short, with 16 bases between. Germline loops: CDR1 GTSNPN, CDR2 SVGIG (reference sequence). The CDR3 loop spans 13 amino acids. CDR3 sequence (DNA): TGTGCCTGGAGCGACCTTAGGCAGGGGGGCTACACCTTC. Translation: CAWSDLRQGGYTF.

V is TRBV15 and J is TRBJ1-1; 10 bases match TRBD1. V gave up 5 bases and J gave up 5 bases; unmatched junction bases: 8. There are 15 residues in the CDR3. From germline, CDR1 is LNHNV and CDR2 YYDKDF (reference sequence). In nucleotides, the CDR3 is TGTGCCACCAGCGACGGGACAGGGGACTGGACTGAAGCTTTCTTT. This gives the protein CATSDGTGDWTEAFF. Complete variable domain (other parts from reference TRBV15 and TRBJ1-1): DAMVIQNPRYQVTQFGKPVTLSCSQTLNHNVMYWYQQKSSQAPKLLFHYYDKDFNNEADTPDNFQSRRPNTSFCFLDIRSPGLGDTAMYLCATSDGTGDWTEAFFGQGTRLTVV.

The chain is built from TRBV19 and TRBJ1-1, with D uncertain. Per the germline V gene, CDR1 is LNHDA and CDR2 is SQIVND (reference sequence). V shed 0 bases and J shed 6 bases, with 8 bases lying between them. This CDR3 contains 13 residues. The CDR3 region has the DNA TGTGCCAGTAGTATAGATCAGCGGGCTGAAGCTTTCTTT. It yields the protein CASSIDQRAEAFF.

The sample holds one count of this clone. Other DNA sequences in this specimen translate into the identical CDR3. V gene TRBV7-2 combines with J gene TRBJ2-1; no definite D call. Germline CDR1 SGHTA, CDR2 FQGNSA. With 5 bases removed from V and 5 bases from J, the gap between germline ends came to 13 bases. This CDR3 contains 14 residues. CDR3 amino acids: CASSPARNNNEQFF. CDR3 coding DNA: TGTGCCAGCAGCCCGGCCAGGAACAACAATGAGCAGTTCTTC.

CDR3 nucleotide sequence: TGTGCCAGCAGTAAAACAGGGGGGGCCTACGAGCAGTACTTC. Its protein product is CASSKTGGAYEQYF. The genes are TRBV6-5 and TRBJ2-7, with D tentatively TRBD1 (8 bases). The germline CDR1 and CDR2 sequences are MNHEY and SVGAGI. V lost 5 bases and J 2 bases, leaving 13 bases between the germline ends. The CDR3 runs to 14 residues.

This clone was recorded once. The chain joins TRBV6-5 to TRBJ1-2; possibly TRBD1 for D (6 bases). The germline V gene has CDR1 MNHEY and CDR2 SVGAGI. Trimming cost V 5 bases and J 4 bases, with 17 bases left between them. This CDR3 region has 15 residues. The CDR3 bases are TGTGCCAGCAGTCCAAGGGGGGGGCTTGGCTATGGCTACACCTTC. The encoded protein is CASSPRGGLGYGYTF.

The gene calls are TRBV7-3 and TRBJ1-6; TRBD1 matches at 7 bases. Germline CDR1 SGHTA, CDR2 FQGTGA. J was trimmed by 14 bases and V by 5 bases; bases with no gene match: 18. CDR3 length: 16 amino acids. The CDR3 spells CASSPRGQAAGGTLHF. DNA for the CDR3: TGTGCCAGCAGCCCCCGGGGGCAGGCGGCAGGGGGGACCCTCCACTTT.

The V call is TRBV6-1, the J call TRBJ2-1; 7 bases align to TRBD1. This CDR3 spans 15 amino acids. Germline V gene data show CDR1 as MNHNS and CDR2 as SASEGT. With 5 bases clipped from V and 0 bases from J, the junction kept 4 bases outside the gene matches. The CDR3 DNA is TGTGCCAGCAGTCATAGGGGGCTCTCCTACAATGAGCAGTTCTTC. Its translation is CASSHRGLSYNEQFF.

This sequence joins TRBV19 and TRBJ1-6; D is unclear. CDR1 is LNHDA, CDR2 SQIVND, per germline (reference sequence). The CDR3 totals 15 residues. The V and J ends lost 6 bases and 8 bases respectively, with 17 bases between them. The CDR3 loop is CASRLFRSPDSPLHF. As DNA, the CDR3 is TGTGCCAGTAGATTATTTCGATCACCGGATTCACCCCTCCACTTT.

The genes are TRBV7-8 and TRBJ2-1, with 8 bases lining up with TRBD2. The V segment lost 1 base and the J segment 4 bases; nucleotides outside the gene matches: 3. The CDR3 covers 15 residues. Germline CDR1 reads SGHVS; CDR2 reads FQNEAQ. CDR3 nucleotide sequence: TGTGCCAGCAGCTTAGAGCGGGGGTCTTACAATGAGCAGTTCTTC. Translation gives CASSLERGSYNEQFF.

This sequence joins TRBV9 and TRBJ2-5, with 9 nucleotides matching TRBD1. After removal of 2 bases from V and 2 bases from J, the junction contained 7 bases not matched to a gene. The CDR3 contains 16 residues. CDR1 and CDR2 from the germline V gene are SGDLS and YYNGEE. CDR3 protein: CASSVDGTGRQETQYF. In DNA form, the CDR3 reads TGTGCCAGCAGCGTCGATGGGACAGGGAGGCAAGAGACCCAGTACTTC.

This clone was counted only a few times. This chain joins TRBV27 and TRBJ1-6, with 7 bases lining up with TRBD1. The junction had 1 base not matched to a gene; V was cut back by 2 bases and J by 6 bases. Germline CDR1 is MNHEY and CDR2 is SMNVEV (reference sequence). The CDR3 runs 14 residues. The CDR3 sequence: CASSLGQVNSPLHF. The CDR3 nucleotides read TGTGCCAGCAGTTTAGGACAGGTTAATTCACCCCTCCACTTT.

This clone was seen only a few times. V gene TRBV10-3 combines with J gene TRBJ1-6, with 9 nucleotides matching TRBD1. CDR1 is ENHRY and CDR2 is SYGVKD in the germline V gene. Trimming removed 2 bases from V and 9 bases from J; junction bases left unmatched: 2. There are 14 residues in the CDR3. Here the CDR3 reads CAISERTGASPLHF. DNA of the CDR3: TGTGCCATCAGTGAGCGGACAGGGGCTTCACCCCTCCACTTT.

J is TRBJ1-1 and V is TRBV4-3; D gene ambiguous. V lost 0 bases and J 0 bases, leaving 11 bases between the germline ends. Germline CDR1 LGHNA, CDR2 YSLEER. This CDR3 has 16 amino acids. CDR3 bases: TGCGCCAGCAGCCAAGATCCCGCTACTATGAACACTGAAGCTTTCTTT. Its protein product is CASSQDPATMNTEAFF.

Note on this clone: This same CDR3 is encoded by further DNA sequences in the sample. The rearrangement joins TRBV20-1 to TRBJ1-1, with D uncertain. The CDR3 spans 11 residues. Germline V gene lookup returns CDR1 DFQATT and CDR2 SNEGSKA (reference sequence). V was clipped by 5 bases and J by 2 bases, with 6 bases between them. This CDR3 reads CSAWRNTEAFF. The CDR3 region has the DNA TGCAGTGCTTGGAGAAACACTGAAGCTTTCTTT.

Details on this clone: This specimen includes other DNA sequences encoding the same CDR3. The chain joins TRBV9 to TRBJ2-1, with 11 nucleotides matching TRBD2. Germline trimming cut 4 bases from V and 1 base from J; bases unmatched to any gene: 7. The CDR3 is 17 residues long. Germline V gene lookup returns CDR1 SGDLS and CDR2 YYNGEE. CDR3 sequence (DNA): TGTGCCAGCAGCCCCTGGACTAGCGGGTCGTCCTACAATGAGCAGTTCTTC. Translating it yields CASSPWTSGSSYNEQFF.

CDR3 in DNA: TGTGCCAGCCTGCAGGGGCCTTCCACCGGGGAGCTGTTTTTT. This codes for CASLQGPSTGELFF. This chain uses TRBV2 with TRBJ2-2; D perhaps matches TRBD1 (6 bases). The CDR3 length is 14 residues. V gave up 8 bases and J gave up 4 bases, with 14 bases separating them. Germline V lookup: CDR1 SNHLY, CDR2 FYNNEI.

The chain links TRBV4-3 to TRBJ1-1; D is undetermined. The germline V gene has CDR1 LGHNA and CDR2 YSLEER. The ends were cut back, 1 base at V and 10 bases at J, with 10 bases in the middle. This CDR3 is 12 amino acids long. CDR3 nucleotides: TGCGCCAGCAGCCAAGTAACCGGGGTAGCTTTCTTT. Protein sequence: CASSQVTGVAFF.

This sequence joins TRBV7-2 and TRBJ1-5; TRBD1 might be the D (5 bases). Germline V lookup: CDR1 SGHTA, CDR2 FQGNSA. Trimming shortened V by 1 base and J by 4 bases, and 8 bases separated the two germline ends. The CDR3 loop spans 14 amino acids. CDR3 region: CASSLVGGNQPQHF. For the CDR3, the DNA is TGTGCCAGCAGCTTAGTCGGGGGGAATCAGCCCCAGCATTTT.

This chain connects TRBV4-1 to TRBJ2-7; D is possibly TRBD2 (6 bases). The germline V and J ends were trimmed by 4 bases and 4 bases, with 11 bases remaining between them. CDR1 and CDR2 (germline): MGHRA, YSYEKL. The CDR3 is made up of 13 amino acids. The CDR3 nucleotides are TGCGCCAGCAGCCTAGGCGGGGATTACGAGCAGTACTTC. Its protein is CASSLGGDYEQYF.

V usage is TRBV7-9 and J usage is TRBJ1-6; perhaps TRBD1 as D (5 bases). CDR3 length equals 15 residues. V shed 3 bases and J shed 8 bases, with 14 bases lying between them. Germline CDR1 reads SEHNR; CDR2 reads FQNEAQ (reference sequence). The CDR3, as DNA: TGTGCCAGCAGCTTCGCCCTCGGGGGACATTCACCCCTCCACTTT. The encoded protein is CASSFALGGHSPLHF.

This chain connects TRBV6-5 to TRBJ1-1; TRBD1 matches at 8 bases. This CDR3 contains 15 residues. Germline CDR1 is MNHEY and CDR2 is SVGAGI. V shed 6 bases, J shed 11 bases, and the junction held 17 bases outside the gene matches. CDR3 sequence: CASRGNSRGRRYAFF. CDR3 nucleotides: TGTGCCAGCAGGGGGAATAGCAGGGGGCGTAGGTATGCTTTCTTT.